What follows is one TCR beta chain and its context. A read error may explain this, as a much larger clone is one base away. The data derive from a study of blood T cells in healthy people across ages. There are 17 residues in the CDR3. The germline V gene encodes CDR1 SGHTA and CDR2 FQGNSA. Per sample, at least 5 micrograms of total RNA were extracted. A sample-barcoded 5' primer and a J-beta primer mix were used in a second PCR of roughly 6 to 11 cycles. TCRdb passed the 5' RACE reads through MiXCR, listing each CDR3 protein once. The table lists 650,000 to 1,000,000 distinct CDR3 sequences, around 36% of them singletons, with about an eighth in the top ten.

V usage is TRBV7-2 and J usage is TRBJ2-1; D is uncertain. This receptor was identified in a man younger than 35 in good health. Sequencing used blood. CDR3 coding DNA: TGTGTCAGCAGCTTAGTGAGCTCCTCTATCAAATACAATGAGCAGTTCTTC. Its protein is CVSSLVSSSIKYNEQFF.